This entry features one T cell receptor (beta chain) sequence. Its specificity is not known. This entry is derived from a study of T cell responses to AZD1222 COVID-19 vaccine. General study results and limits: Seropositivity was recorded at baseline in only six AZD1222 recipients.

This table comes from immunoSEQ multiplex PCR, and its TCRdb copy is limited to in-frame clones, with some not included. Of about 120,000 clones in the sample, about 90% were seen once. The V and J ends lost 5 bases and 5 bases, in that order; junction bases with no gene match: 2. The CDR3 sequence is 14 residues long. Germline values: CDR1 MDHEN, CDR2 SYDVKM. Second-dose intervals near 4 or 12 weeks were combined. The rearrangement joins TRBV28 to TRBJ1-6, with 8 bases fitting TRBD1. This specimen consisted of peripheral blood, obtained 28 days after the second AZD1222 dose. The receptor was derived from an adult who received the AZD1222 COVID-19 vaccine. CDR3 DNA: TGTGCCAGCAGTCGGACAGGGAATAATTCACCCCTCCACTTT. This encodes CASSRTGNNSPLHF.